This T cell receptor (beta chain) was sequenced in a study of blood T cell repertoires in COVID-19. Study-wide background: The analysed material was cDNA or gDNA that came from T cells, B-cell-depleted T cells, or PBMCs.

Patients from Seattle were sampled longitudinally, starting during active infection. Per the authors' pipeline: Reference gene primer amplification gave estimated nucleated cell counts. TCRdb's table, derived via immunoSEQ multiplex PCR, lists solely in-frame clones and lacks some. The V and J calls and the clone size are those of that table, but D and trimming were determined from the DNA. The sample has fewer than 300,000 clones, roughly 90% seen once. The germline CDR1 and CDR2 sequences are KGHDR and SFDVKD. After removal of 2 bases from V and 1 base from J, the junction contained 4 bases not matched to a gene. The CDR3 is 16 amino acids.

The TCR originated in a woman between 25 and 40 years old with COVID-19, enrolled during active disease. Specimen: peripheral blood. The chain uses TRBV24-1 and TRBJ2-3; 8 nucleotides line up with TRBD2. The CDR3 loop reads CATSDSSGRGTDTQYF. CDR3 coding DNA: TGTGCCACCAGTGATTCCAGCGGGAGAGGCACAGATACGCAGTATTTT.